This is a list of T cell receptor beta chains from one sample in a study of shared clonotypes between healthy human individuals. The protocol was immunoSEQ multiplex PCR, while the TCRdb copy is restricted to in-frame clones and leaves out a portion. The sample lists over 1.5 million clones, 98% occurring once. Sequencing was performed on naive CD4+ T cells sorted from blood. These receptors all stem from a young man in good health. Both conserved end residues are part of each CDR3. A D gene is named only where the DNA matches it firmly. Some rows mark clone size as missing; the rest say once, few, many or name a class of expanded clone.

j_call,clone_size,d_call,v_call,cdr3_length,cdr3_nt,cdr3_aa
TRBJ1-5,-,TRBD1,TRBV9,15,TGTGCCAGCAGCGCCACAGGGGTAAGCAATCAGCCCCAGCATTTT,CASSATGVSNQPQHF
TRBJ2-5,few,-,TRBV19,14,TGTGCCAGTAGTCTTCGTCACAGGACGGAGACCCAGTACTTC,CASSLRHRTETQYF
TRBJ1-3,-,-,TRBV18,14,TGTGCCAGCTCACGGCAGGGGCCTGGAAACACCATATATTTT,CASSRQGPGNTIYF
TRBJ1-2,-,-,TRBV29-1,12,TGCAGCGTTGAAAGGGGTGGCTATGGCTACACCTTC,CSVERGGYGYTF
TRBJ2-1,-,TRBD2,TRBV9,16,TGTGCCAGCAGCGGAGCGGGAGGTCCTACCCTCTCCGGGCAGTTCTTC,CASSGAGGPTLSGQFF
TRBJ2-7,-,-,TRBV5-4,12,TGTGCCAGCAGCTCAGGGTCCGACGAGCAGTACTTC,CASSSGSDEQYF
TRBJ2-5,-,-,TRBV19,14,TGTGCCAGTAGTGCAACCGGACGCCAAGAGACCCAGTACTTC,CASSATGRQETQYF
TRBJ2-5,-,TRBD2,TRBV2,15,TGTGCCAGTAGGTGGGCGGGAGGGCCGTCGAAGACCCAGTACTTC,CASRWAGGPSKTQYF
TRBJ2-1,-,TRBD2,TRBV5-1,15,TGCGCCAGCAGCGCGGCTAGCGGACTCCTCGATGAGCAGTTCTTC,CASSAASGLLDEQFF
TRBJ2-3,-,-,TRBV12-5,12,TGTGCTAGTGCAGGAGGCACAGATACGCAGTATTTT,CASAGGTDTQYF